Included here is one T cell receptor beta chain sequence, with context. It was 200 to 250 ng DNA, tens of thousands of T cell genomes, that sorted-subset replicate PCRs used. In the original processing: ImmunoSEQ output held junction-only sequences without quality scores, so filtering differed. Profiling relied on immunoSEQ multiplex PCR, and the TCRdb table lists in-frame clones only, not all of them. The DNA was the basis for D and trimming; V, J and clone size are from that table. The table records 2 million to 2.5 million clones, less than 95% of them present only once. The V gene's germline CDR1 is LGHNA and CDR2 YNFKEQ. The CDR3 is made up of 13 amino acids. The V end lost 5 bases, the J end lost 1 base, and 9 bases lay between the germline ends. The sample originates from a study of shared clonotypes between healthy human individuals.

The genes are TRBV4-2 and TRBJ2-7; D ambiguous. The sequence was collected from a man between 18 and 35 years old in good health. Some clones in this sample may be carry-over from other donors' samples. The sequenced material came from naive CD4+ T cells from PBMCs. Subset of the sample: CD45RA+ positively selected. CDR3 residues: CASSTVASYEQYF. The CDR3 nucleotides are TGTGCCAGCAGCACGGTCGCTTCCTACGAGCAGTACTTC.